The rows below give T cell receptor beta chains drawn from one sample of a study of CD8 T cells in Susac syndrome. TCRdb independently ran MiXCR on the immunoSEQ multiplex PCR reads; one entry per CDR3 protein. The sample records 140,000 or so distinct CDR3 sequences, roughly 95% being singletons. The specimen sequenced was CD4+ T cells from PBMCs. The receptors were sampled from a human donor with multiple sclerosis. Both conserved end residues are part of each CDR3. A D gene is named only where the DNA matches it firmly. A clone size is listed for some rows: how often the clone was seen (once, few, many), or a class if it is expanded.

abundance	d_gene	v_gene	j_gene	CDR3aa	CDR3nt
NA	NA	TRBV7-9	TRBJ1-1	CASSGTANTEAFF	TGTGCCAGCAGCGGGACGGCGAACACTGAAGCTTTCTTT
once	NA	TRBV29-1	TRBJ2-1	CSVEGVSSYNEQFF	TGCAGCGTTGAAGGAGTCAGCTCCTACAATGAGCAGTTCTTC
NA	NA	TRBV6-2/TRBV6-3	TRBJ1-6	CASSWVRAGGYSPLHF	TGTGCCAGCAGTTGGGTCCGGGCAGGAGGGTATTCACCCCTCCACTTT
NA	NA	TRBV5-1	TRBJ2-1	CASSLVAGSYNEQFF	TGCGCCAGCAGCTTGGTGGCCGGGTCCTACAATGAGCAGTTCTTC
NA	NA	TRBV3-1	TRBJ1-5	CASSQGTGNQPQHF	TGTGCCAGCAGCCAGGGAACTGGGAATCAGCCCCAGCATTTT
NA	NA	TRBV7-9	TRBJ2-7	CASSFSQGYEQYF	TGTGCCAGCAGCTTTTCGCAGGGCTACGAGCAGTACTTC
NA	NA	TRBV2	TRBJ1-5	CASTSGGGTGQPQHF	TGTGCCAGCACCTCAGGAGGGGGGACGGGTCAGCCCCAGCATTTT
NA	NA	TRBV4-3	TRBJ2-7	CASSKVAGSYEQYF	TGCGCCAGCAGCAAGGTGGCAGGGAGCTACGAGCAGTACTTC
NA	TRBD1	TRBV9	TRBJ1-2	CASSPERQGPPGYTF	TGTGCCAGCAGCCCAGAGAGACAGGGGCCGCCGGGCTACACCTTC
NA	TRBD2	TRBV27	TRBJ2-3	CASRASGRGNTQYF	TGTGCCAGCAGAGCTAGCGGGAGGGGGAATACGCAGTATTTT
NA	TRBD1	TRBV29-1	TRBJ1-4	CSTRDRNEKLFF	TGCAGCACCCGGGACAGAAATGAAAAACTGTTTTTT
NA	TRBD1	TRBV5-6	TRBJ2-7	CASSRTGEQYF	TGTGCCAGCAGCCGGACAGGCGAGCAGTACTTC
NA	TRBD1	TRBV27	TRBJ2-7	CASSPAGGVPNEQYF	TGTGCCAGCAGTCCAGCAGGGGGTGTTCCCAACGAGCAGTACTTC
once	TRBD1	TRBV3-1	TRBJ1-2	CASSQGQGAENGYTF	TGTGCCAGCAGCCAAGGGCAGGGGGCTGAGAATGGCTACACCTTC
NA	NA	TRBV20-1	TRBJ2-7	CSARDQGQGEQYF	TGCAGTGCTAGAGATCAGGGACAAGGAGAGCAGTACTTC
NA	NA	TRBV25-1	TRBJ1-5	CASKDGGSNQPQHF	TGTGCCAGCAAGGACGGCGGGAGCAATCAGCCCCAGCATTTT
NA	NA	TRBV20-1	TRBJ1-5	CSARDPTGSTYSNQPQHF	TGCAGTGCTAGAGACCCAACAGGATCCACCTATAGCAATCAGCCCCAGCATTTT
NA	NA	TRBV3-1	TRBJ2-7	CASSQAPYGREADF	TGTGCCAGCAGCCAGGCCCCCTACGGAAGGGAAGCTGACTTC
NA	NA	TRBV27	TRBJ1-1	CASTSFRQTEAFF	TGTGCCAGCACCTCTTTCCGTCAAACTGAAGCTTTCTTT
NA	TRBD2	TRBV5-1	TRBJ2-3	CASSQTSGRADTQYF	TGCGCCAGCAGCCAAACTAGCGGGAGGGCAGATACGCAGTATTTT
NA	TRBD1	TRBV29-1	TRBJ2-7	CSVQLGQPSYEQYF	TGCAGCGTTCAGCTGGGACAGCCCTCCTACGAGCAGTACTTC
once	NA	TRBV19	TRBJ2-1	CASRREVGDEQFF	TGTGCCAGTAGGCGGGAAGTCGGCGATGAGCAGTTCTTC
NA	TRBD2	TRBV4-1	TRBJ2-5	CASSQATAGGQETQYF	TGCGCCAGCAGCCAAGCGACAGCGGGAGGGCAGGAGACCCAGTACTTC
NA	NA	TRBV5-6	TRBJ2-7	CASSLSYRAYEQYF	TGTGCCAGCAGCTTGAGTTACAGGGCCTACGAGCAGTACTTC
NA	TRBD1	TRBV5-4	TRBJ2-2	CASSKGTAQNTGELFF	TGTGCCAGCAGCAAGGGGACAGCCCAGAACACCGGGGAGCTGTTTTTT
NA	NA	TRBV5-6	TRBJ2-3	CASSSPSGKDTQYF	TGTGCCAGCAGCTCCCCCTCGGGAAAAGATACGCAGTATTTT